The 8 T cell receptor beta chains given below trace back to one sample, sequenced in a study of T cells after yellow fever vaccination. TCRdb reprocessed the 5' RACE reads via MiXCR and lists one record per CDR3 protein. The sample lists about 350,000 distinct CDR3 sequences, 7% to 9% seen once, with 15% to 20% in the top ten. Source: PBMCs, taken approximately 47 days after the first yellow fever vaccination. Receptors were obtained from a man between 18 and 29 years old who received the YFV17D yellow fever vaccine.

The chain recombines TRBV5-1 with TRBJ1-6; TRBD1 matches at 9 bases. This CDR3 contains 14 residues. V gave up 9 bases and J gave up 7 bases; unmatched junction bases: 8. Germline V gene sequence: CDR1 SGHRS, CDR2 YFSETQ. The CDR3 region is CATATGGGNSPLHF. The DNA for the CDR3 is TGCGCCACCGCGACAGGGGGAGGCAATTCACCCCTCCACTTT. Variable domain in full (rest from reference TRBV5-1 and TRBJ1-6): KAGVTQTPRYLIKTRGQQVTLSCSPISGHRSVSWYQQTPGQGLQFLFEYFSETQRNKGNFPGRFSGRQFSNSRSEMNVSTLELGDSALYLCATATGGGNSPLHFGNGTRLTVT.

A few counts support this clonotype. The chain has TRBV6-1 and TRBJ2-2, with D hard to call. Trimming shortened V by 6 bases and J by 0 bases, and 8 bases separated the two germline ends. The CDR3 totals 14 residues. From germline, CDR1 is MNHNS and CDR2 SASEGT. Here the CDR3 DNA reads TGTGCCAGCAGACGGCATCCGAACACCGGGGAGCTGTTTTTT. Translation gives CASRRHPNTGELFF.

The J gene is TRBJ2-1, the V gene TRBV7-2, with 11 bases identical to TRBD2. This CDR3 is 15 amino acids long. Unmatched junction bases numbered 6, after V lost 1 base and J lost 10 bases. Germline CDR1 and CDR2: SGHTA and FQGNSA. CDR3 in amino acids: CASSLGASGGREQFF. CDR3 coding DNA: TGTGCCAGCAGCTTAGGCGCTAGCGGGGGGCGGGAGCAGTTCTTC.

The sample holds a few counts of this clonotype. The gene calls are TRBV20-1 and TRBJ1-2; D gene unclear. Trimming took 5 bases from V and 1 from J, leaving 14 bases between them. This CDR3 spans 14 amino acids. The germline V gene has CDR1 DFQATT and CDR2 SNEGSKA (reference sequence). CDR3 coding DNA: TGCAGTGCTGGACGGAACCCGTTTAACTATGGCTACACCTTC. It translates to CSAGRNPFNYGYTF.

The rearrangement joins TRBV6-6 to TRBJ1-1; D gene uncertain. Germline V lookup: CDR1 MNHNY, CDR2 SVGAGI (reference sequence). The CDR3 runs 13 residues. V lost 6 bases and J 5 bases, leaving 13 bases between the germline ends. This chain's CDR3 is CASRPGGGTEAFF. Written as DNA, the CDR3 is TGTGCCAGCAGACCCGGTGGAGGGACTGAAGCTTTCTTT.

This clonotype has ten or more counts. The gene calls are TRBV5-1 and TRBJ2-1; D ambiguous. Germline V lookup: CDR1 SGHRS, CDR2 YFSETQ. The V end was cut by 1 base, the J end by 9 bases, with 8 bases between. The CDR3 extends over 12 amino acids. The CDR3 sequence is CASSLFFGEQFF. The CDR3 bases are TGCGCCAGCAGCTTGTTTTTCGGTGAGCAGTTCTTC.

This clonotype was detected a few times. J is TRBJ1-6 and V is TRBV4-1; D possibly corresponds to TRBD1 (5 bases). Trimming removed 6 bases at V and 5 bases at J, with 17 bases between. Germline V gives CDR1 MGHRA, CDR2 YSYEKL. The CDR3 is made up of 16 amino acids. As DNA, the CDR3 is TGCGCCAGCAGGCAGGGCCCATCTTTGGATAATTCACCCCTCCACTTT. The encoded protein is CASRQGPSLDNSPLHF.

The rearrangement links TRBV6-4 to TRBJ1-2; possible D gene TRBD1, 6 bases. Germline loops: CDR1 MRHNA, CDR2 SNTAGT. The CDR3 extends over 10 amino acids. Trimming left V 9 bases short and J 8 bases short, with 10 bases between. The CDR3 nucleotides are TGTGCCAGAGGGGGGGGAGGCTACACCTTC. Protein product: CARGGGGYTF.